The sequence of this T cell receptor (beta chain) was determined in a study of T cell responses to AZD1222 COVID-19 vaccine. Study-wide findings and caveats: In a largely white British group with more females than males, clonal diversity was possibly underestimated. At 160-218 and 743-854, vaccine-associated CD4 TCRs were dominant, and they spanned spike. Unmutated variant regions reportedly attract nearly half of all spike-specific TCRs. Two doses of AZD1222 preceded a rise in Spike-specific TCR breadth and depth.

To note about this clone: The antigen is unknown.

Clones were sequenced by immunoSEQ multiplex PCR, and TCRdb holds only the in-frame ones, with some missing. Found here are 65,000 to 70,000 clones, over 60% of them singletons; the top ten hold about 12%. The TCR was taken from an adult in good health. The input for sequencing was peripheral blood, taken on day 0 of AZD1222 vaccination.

CDR3 coding DNA: TGTGCCAGCAGCCAAGATCCCTTAAGGCGGAGAGCTAACTATGGCTACACCTTC. Its translation is CASSQDPLRRRANYGYTF. The chain employs TRBV3-1 (or the pseudogene TRBV3-2) and TRBJ1-2; no reliable D call. The CDR3 sequence is 18 residues long. CDR1 is LGHDT, CDR2 YNNKEL, per germline (reference sequence). The V end was cut by 0 bases, the J end by 0 bases, with 17 bases between.